The present TCR beta chain was sequenced within a study of PD-1 blockade in mismatch repair-deficient tumors. Study details: Patients had approximately 11 mismatch repair-deficient cancer types and were previously treated and progressing.

The repertoire was sequenced with immunoSEQ multiplex PCR; TCRdb's copy has only in-frame clones and lacks some. This sample has about 34,000 clones, with roughly 80% found just once. PCR or immunohistochemistry showed mismatch repair deficiency in every enrolled patient. TCR sequencing covered a few patients who responded to pembrolizumab. V was pared by 2 bases and J by 3 bases, with 6 bases of the junction left unmatched. The CDR3 spans 16 residues. Germline-derived CDR1 and CDR2 are PRHDT and FYEKMQ (reference sequence). The chain joins TRBV13 to TRBJ2-5, with 10 bases that match TRBD1. The clonotype was recovered from an adult with mismatch repair-deficient cancer. This material consisted of PBMCs, taken roughly 6 weeks after starting pembrolizumab. In DNA, the CDR3 is TGTGCCAGCAGCTTATATGACGGGACAGGGGAAGAGACCCAGTACTTC. Translation: CASSLYDGTGEETQYF.